This TCR beta chain was sequenced during a study of shared clonotypes between healthy human individuals. Across the study: Researchers drew samples from a couple of women and a few men aged 18 to 49. Study-wide points: Incomplete sequencing of sorted subsets was indicated by rarefaction despite large depth.

Data came from immunoSEQ multiplex PCR; TCRdb stores just in-frame clones and leaves some out. The sample shows 1.6 million or so clones, approximately 96% of them seen only once. For this clone: Its antigen is not identified.

The origin of this receptor is a man under 40 in good health. The sequenced material came from naive CD4+ T cells sorted from blood. The subset was: CD45RA+ positively selected.

The CDR3 DNA reads TGTGCCAGCAGCTCCCGGACTAGCGGGAGGATAAGAGAGACCCAGTACTTC. This translates into CASSSRTSGRIRETQYF. This chain joins TRBV7-2 and TRBJ2-5; 14 positions agree with TRBD2. The CDR3 loop spans 17 amino acids. The V segment lost 4 bases and the J segment 4 bases; nucleotides outside the gene matches: 8. Per germline, CDR1 SGHTA and CDR2 FQGNSA.